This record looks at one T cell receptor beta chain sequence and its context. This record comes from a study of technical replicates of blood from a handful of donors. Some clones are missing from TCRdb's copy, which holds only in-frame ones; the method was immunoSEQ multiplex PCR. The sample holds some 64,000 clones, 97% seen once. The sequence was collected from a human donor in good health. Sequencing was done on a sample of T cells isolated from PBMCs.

CDR3 residues: CASSYRTGWNTEAFF. The CDR3 DNA sequence: TGTGCCAGCAGTTACCGGACAGGGTGGAACACTGAAGCTTTCTTT. The V gene is TRBV6-5, the J gene TRBJ1-1; 8 bases map to TRBD1. In germline, CDR1 is MNHEY, CDR2 SVGAGI. CDR3 length: 15 amino acids. V lost 2 bases and J lost 1; bases outside the gene matches: 3.